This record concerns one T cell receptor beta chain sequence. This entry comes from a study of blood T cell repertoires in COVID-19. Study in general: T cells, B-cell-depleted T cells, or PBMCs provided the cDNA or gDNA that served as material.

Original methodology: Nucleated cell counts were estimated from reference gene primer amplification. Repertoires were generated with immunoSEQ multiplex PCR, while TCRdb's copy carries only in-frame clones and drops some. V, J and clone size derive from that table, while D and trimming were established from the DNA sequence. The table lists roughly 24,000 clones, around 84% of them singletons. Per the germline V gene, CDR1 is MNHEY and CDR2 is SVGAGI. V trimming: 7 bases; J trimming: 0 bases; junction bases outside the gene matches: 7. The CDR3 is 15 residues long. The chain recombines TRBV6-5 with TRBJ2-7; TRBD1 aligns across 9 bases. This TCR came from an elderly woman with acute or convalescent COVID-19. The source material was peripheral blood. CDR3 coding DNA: TGTGCCAGCACCGTAGACAGGGGGAACTCCTACGAGCAGTACTTC. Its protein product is CASTVDRGNSYEQYF.